The 10 T cell receptor beta chains presented below share a single source sample, sequenced in a study of control samples from healthy donors and cancer patients. TCRdb's table, derived via immunoSEQ multiplex PCR, lists solely in-frame clones and lacks some. The sample has 150,000 to 200,000 clones; nearly 90% are singletons. The sequenced sample was blood. The receptor set was obtained from a woman in her forties or fifties in good health.

About this clone: An end of the junction does not agree with germline; a read error may underlie this. The rearrangement uses TRBV2 and TRBJ2-1, with 8 bases lining up with TRBD2. CDR3 length equals 11 residues. Per the germline V gene, CDR1 is SNHLY and CDR2 is FYNNEI. CDR3 residues: CASTALAESLF. The CDR3 DNA reads as TGTGCCAGCACCGCACTAGCGGAATCCCTCTTC.

The chain employs TRBV4-3 and TRBJ1-3; D remains unclear. Per germline, CDR1 LGHNA and CDR2 YSLEER. V was trimmed by 0 bases and J by 2 bases, leaving 11 bases between them. This CDR3 is built from 16 residues. DNA for the CDR3: TGCGCCAGCAGCCAAGATACCGGGTACGCTGGAAACACCATATATTTT. It codes for CASSQDTGYAGNTIYF.

The V gene is TRBV24-1, the J gene TRBJ1-5; TRBD1 might be the D (6 bases). Deletions cut 12 bases from V and 0 bases from J, with 23 bases between. Germline lookup yields CDR1 KGHDR and CDR2 SFDVKD. This CDR3 spans 17 amino acids. The CDR3 DNA reads as TGTGCCGCCCGAGATGGCCGGACAGAATATAGCAATCAGCCCCAGCATTTT. It translates to CAARDGRTEYSNQPQHF.

This rearrangement joins TRBV5-1 to TRBJ2-3; D gene ambiguous. V lost 4 bases and J lost 3, with 6 bases in between. Germline values: CDR1 SGHRS, CDR2 YFSETQ. This CDR3 is 12 amino acids long. The CDR3 coding sequence is TGCGCCAGCAGCGCGGAGACAGATACGCAGTATTTT. This sequence encodes CASSAETDTQYF.

V gene TRBV15 combines with J gene TRBJ1-5; D is unresolved. V was shortened by 0 bases and J by 0 bases, with 6 bases between the two germline ends. Germline V gene sequence: CDR1 LNHNV, CDR2 YYDKDF (reference sequence). There are 15 residues in the CDR3. This CDR3 reads CATSRDKGSNQPQHF. The CDR3 DNA follows: TGTGCCACCAGCAGAGATAAGGGTAGCAATCAGCCCCAGCATTTT. The variable domain in full, completed from reference TRBV15 and TRBJ1-5, reads DAMVIQNPRYQVTQFGKPVTLSCSQTLNHNVMYWYQQKSSQAPKLLFHYYDKDFNNEADTPDNFQSRRPNTSFCFLDIRSPGLGDTAMYLCATSRDKGSNQPQHFGDGTRLSIL.

The chain combines TRBV28 with TRBJ1-6; TRBD1 might be the D (6 bases). The CDR3 is made up of 18 amino acids. Trimming removed 3 bases at V and 6 bases at J, with 21 bases between. CDR1 and CDR2 (germline): MDHEN, SYDVKM. The DNA of the CDR3 is TGTGCCAGCAGTTTCCTCTCTCCCGGGGGGCGGACTAATTCACCCCTCCACTTT. It yields the protein CASSFLSPGGRTNSPLHF.

V and J are TRBV19 and TRBJ1-5, with D unresolved. Per germline, CDR1 LNHDA and CDR2 SQIVND (reference sequence). CDR3 length equals 13 residues. V gave up 4 bases and J gave up 7 bases, with 11 bases separating them. The CDR3 coding sequence is TGTGCCAGTAGTAGTCGTGGGAAACAGCCCCAGCATTTT. Translation: CASSSRGKQPQHF.

This clone appeared once. The chain couples TRBV3-1 (or the pseudogene TRBV3-2) to TRBJ1-2; 8 bases line up with TRBD1. Germline-derived CDR1 and CDR2 are LGHDT and YNNKEL (reference sequence). Losses at the gene ends were 4 bases for V and 8 bases for J; bases not matched to a gene: 12. This CDR3 region has 15 residues. CDR3: CASSPATGEIGGYTF. CDR3 nucleotide sequence: TGTGCCAGCAGCCCAGCGACAGGGGAAATCGGGGGCTACACCTTC.

V usage is TRBV4-3 and J usage is TRBJ1-6; 9 nucleotides line up with TRBD1. The V gene's germline CDR1 is LGHNA and CDR2 YSLEER. The CDR3 covers 15 residues. Germline trimming cut 0 bases from V and 12 bases from J; bases unmatched to any gene: 6. CDR3 loop: CASSQDKGQGLPLHF. In DNA, the CDR3 is TGCGCCAGCAGCCAAGATAAGGGACAGGGTCTACCCCTCCACTTT.

The rearrangement links TRBV5-5 to TRBJ1-2; the match to TRBD1 covers 8 bases. The CDR3 is made up of 13 amino acids. In germline, CDR1 is SGHKS, CDR2 YYEKEE (reference sequence). Trimming cost V 4 bases and J 3 bases; bases outside gene matches: 2. This CDR3 reads CASSHRGYYGYTF. CDR3 DNA: TGTGCCAGCAGCCACAGGGGGTACTATGGCTACACCTTC.